These T cell receptor beta chains were read from a single sample in a study of blood T cell repertoires in COVID-19. Repertoires were generated with immunoSEQ multiplex PCR, while TCRdb's copy carries only in-frame clones and drops some. The sample gives 250,000 to 350,000 clones, about 81% of which show up once; roughly 1.5% is in the top ten. The material sequenced was peripheral blood. These receptors were taken from a human donor with COVID-19, enrolled during active disease. The donor label of this sample is uncertain. Each CDR3 is given with its conserved first and last residue. D genes are given only for firm matches. Not all rows give a size; the values are once, few, many and, for expanded clones, a class.

v_call	j_call	d_call	clone_size	cdr3_nt	cdr3_aa
TRBV12-5	TRBJ2-7	-	-	TGTGCTAGCAGTATGGCCTACGAGCAGTACTTC	CASSMAYEQYF
TRBV28	TRBJ1-4	-	-	TGTGCCAGCAGTTTCGCTGGGGAGTCAACTAATGAAAAACTGTTTTTT	CASSFAGESTNEKLFF
TRBV21-1	TRBJ2-7	-	-	TGTGCCAGCAGCCTGTCTCCGGGACTAGCGAGCGAGCAGTACTTC	CASSLSPGLASEQYF
TRBV19	TRBJ2-7	TRBD2	-	TGTGCCAGTAGTATGGGGGACTACCTGGACGAGCAGTACTTC	CASSMGDYLDEQYF
TRBV6-2/TRBV6-3	TRBJ2-1	-	-	TGTGCCAGCAGTCGGGGACACCCGGGTGGTGAGCAGTTCTTC	CASSRGHPGGEQFF
TRBV10-1	TRBJ2-7	TRBD1	few	TGCGCCAGCAGTGGATGGACAGGCGGCTCCTACGAGCAGTACTTC	CASSGWTGGSYEQYF
TRBV20-1	TRBJ2-5	-	-	TGCAGTGCTAGTTTAAGGGCGGAGGGTAAGACCCAGTACTTC	CSASLRAEGKTQYF
TRBV9	TRBJ2-3	-	-	TGTGCCAGCAGCGTAGTGCACGGGTCGGAGGCTACGCAGTATTTT	CASSVVHGSEATQYF
TRBV28	TRBJ1-2	-	-	TGTGCCAGCAGTTCTTCTCAGGGTAACTATGGCTACACCTTC	CASSSSQGNYGYTF
TRBV6-4	TRBJ2-1	-	-	TGTGCCAGCAGGAGGACTAAAAGACGGGGTAGTGAGCAGTTCTTC	CASRRTKRRGSEQFF
TRBV29-1	TRBJ1-1	-	-	TGCAGCGTGTCTTACAGGACCTCGAACACTGAAGCTTTCTTT	CSVSYRTSNTEAFF
TRBV5-1	TRBJ1-4	-	-	TGCGCCAGCAGCTTGGAACCGGGGAGCGCAGCGACTAATGAAAAACTGTTTTTT	CASSLEPGSAATNEKLFF
TRBV4-1	TRBJ1-4	-	-	TGCGCCAGCAGCCAACTAGGAACCTCCAATGAAAAACTGTTTTTT	CASSQLGTSNEKLFF
TRBV2	TRBJ2-7	TRBD2	-	TGTGCCAGCAGGGGGAGCGGGGCCTACGAGCAGTACTTC	CASRGSGAYEQYF